This TCR beta chain was retrieved from a study of graft-versus-host responses after intestinal transplantation. Notes on the study in general: Graft-donor T cell macrochimerism in patients accompanied high graft-versus-host to host-versus-graft clonal ratios in allografts. The marrow of recipients harbored GvH clones, and ileum or blood showed some of them first.

Assay used: immunoSEQ multiplex PCR; TCRdb lists only in-frame clones, some missing. Found here are about 100,000 clones, less than 90% of them singletons; the top ten hold roughly 0.97%. V lost 4 bases and J lost 6; bases outside the gene matches: 8. The CDR3 runs to 14 residues. The germline V gene encodes CDR1 LNHDA and CDR2 SQIVND (reference sequence). On this clone: Its specificity is not known.

The source of this sequence is a human donor who was the organ donor for an intestinal transplant. Sequences were derived from unstimulated CD4+ T cells sorted from spleen or lymph node cells, sampled before transplant. The genes are TRBV19 and TRBJ1-2, with 7 nucleotides matching TRBD1. DNA of the CDR3: TGTGCCAGTAGTAGCTGGAGGGGGCAGGATGGCTACACCTTC. The encoded protein is CASSSWRGQDGYTF.